The entry below describes one T cell receptor (beta chain). Its antigen is unknown. Time point meaning: cycle 4 day 1 (C4D1), after five to seven weeks of nivolumab. Every patient experienced relapse after autologous stem cell transplantation, and brentuximab vedotin exposure varied. The CDR3 spans 15 residues. Germline CDR1 is SNHLY and CDR2 is FYNNEI. Germline trimming cut 7 bases from V and 2 bases from J; bases unmatched to any gene: 5. Data came from immunoSEQ multiplex PCR; TCRdb stores just in-frame clones and leaves some out. The profile shows about 38,000 clones, around 80% of them singletons. This sample is part of a study of PD-1 blockade in classical Hodgkin lymphoma. Study overall: Patients had nivolumab dosed at 3 mg/kg, delivered intravenously every 2 weeks. General study results and limits: Significant TCR diversity gains by C4D1 occurred in CD4+ but not CD8+ cells. Partial responders and progressors had significantly lower baseline TCR diversity.

The sequence was obtained from a human donor with classical Hodgkin lymphoma. The material was peripheral blood mononuclear cells (PBMCs), obtained before the fourth cycle of nivolumab. The chain uses TRBV2 and TRBJ2-6; 7 bases line up with TRBD1. The CDR3 loop reads CASNPTGAGANVLTF. CDR3 in DNA: TGTGCCAGCAATCCTACAGGGGCTGGGGCCAACGTCCTGACTTTC.